The 16 T cell receptor beta chains given below trace back to one sample, sequenced in a study of blood T cell repertoires in COVID-19. Clones were read by immunoSEQ multiplex PCR, and TCRdb kept only the in-frame ones, dropping some. The sample contains about 370,000 clones, more than 70% of which appear only once. Sequenced material: peripheral blood. The receptors were sampled from a woman in her twenties or thirties with COVID-19, enrolled during active disease.

J is TRBJ1-2 and V is TRBV10-1; 7 bases agree with TRBD1. Per the germline V gene, CDR1 is WNHNN and CDR2 is SYGVQD (reference sequence). V lost 6 bases and J lost 4; bases outside the gene matches: 14. The CDR3 sequence is 16 residues long. CDR3 in amino acids: CASSGNAAGGSYGYTF. The CDR3 DNA is TGCGCCAGCAGCGGCAACGCGGCAGGGGGAAGCTATGGCTACACCTTC.

The chain joins TRBV14 to TRBJ1-4; 9 bases map to TRBD1. V trimming: 4 bases; J trimming: 7 bases; junction bases outside the gene matches: 7. CDR3 length: 15 amino acids. The germline gives CDR1 SGHDN, CDR2 FVKESK. CDR3 sequence (DNA): TGTGCCAGCAGCCGCGCCGGGACAGGGCTTGAAAAACTGTTTTTT. As protein: CASSRAGTGLEKLFF.

V gene TRBV10-3 combines with J gene TRBJ2-3, with 10 bases matching TRBD2. J gave up 1 base and V 8 bases, and 3 bases lay outside the gene matches. Per germline, CDR1 ENHRY and CDR2 SYGVKD. CDR3 size: 14 residues. The DNA for the CDR3 is TGTGCCATCCGAGGGACTAGCGGCACAGATACGCAGTATTTT. Protein: CAIRGTSGTDTQYF.

J is TRBJ1-3 and V is TRBV7-9, with 8 nucleotides matching TRBD1. The germline CDR1 and CDR2 sequences are SEHNR and FQNEAQ (reference sequence). This CDR3 is built from 17 residues. J gave up 0 bases and V 5 bases, and 9 bases lay outside the gene matches. Written as DNA, the CDR3 is TGTGCCAGCAGCCGACAGGGGTCTACCATCTCTGGAAACACCATATATTTT. Translated: CASSRQGSTISGNTIYF.

The chain is built from TRBV4-2 and TRBJ1-2, with TRBD1 as a possible D gene (6 bases). V lost 3 bases to trimming and J lost 5 bases, with 13 bases between them. The germline V gene encodes CDR1 LGHNA and CDR2 YNFKEQ. This CDR3 has 14 amino acids. CDR3 in DNA: TGTGCCAGCAGCCAGGAGCGGACAGTTTATGGCTACACCTTC. This sequence encodes CASSQERTVYGYTF.

This chain joins TRBV4-1 and TRBJ2-5, with D tentatively TRBD2 (7 bases). Trimming cost V 5 bases and J 5 bases, with 21 bases left between them. The CDR3 contains 16 residues. Germline lookup yields CDR1 MGHRA and CDR2 YSYEKL. The CDR3 DNA reads TGCGCCAGCAGCTCTGTAGGGGGGGGGAGGGCTGAGACCCAGTACTTC. Translating it yields CASSSVGGGRAETQYF.

The rearrangement links TRBV24-1 to TRBJ2-3; 9 bases map to TRBD1. Per the germline V gene, CDR1 is KGHDR and CDR2 is SFDVKD. V lost 3 bases and J lost 4; bases outside the gene matches: 7. The CDR3 sequence is 16 residues long. CDR3 DNA: TGTGCCACCAGTGATGCCGGGACAGGGTGGTCAGATACGCAGTATTTT. This encodes CATSDAGTGWSDTQYF.

V usage is TRBV6-5 and J usage is TRBJ1-1, with a possible D match to TRBD1 (6 bases). CDR1 and CDR2 (germline): MNHEY, SVGAGI. The V end lost 6 bases, the J end lost 11 bases, and 19 bases lay between the germline ends. The CDR3 is 13 amino acids. Here the CDR3 DNA reads TGTGCCAGCAGCCAGGGGACACTCTCTCCGGCTTTCTTT. It encodes CASSQGTLSPAFF.

The chain is built from TRBV9 and TRBJ1-3, with a weak D call TRBD1 (6 bases). The V gene lost 4 bases and the J gene lost 3 bases, with 14 bases spanning the gap. CDR1 and CDR2 (germline): SGDLS, YYNGEE. The CDR3 loop spans 15 amino acids. Written as DNA, the CDR3 is TGTGCCAGCAGCCCGCGGGGGGCTCGTGGAAACACCATATATTTT. Translated: CASSPRGARGNTIYF.

This chain uses TRBV2 with TRBJ1-5; 7 bases map to TRBD1. The CDR3 covers 16 residues. After removal of 3 bases from V and 1 base from J, the junction contained 6 bases not matched to a gene. In germline, CDR1 is SNHLY, CDR2 FYNNEI. CDR3 bases: TGTGCCAGCAGTGATATAGACAGGGCGAGCAATCAGCCCCAGCATTTT. It translates to CASSDIDRASNQPQHF. The whole variable domain, filled in from reference TRBV2 and TRBJ1-5, reads EPEVTQTPSHQVTQMGQEVILRCVPISNHLYFYWYRQILGQKVEFLVSFYNNEISEKSEIFDDQFSVERPDGSNFTLKIRSTKLEDSAMYFCASSDIDRASNQPQHFGDGTRLSIL.

The gene calls are TRBV4-1 and TRBJ2-2; 10 bases are a match to TRBD2. The J segment lost 1 base and the V segment lost 6 bases, leaving 17 bases of the junction unmatched. CDR1 is MGHRA and CDR2 is YSYEKL in the germline V gene. The CDR3 is 20 residues long. CDR3: CASRRIFSGGRGRNTGELFF. DNA of the CDR3: TGCGCCAGCAGGCGAATTTTTAGCGGGGGGCGGGGACGGAACACCGGGGAGCTGTTTTTT.

The V call is TRBV5-6, the J call TRBJ1-5, with D unclear. With 3 bases removed from V and 0 bases from J, the gap between germline ends came to 7 bases. This CDR3 spans 14 amino acids. CDR1 SGHDT and CDR2 YYEEEE come from the germline V gene. The chain's CDR3 is CASSSRGSNQPQHF. As DNA, the CDR3 is TGTGCCAGCAGCTCCCGGGGTAGCAATCAGCCCCAGCATTTT.

This chain connects TRBV4-3 to TRBJ1-6; 8 bases align to TRBD1. This CDR3 has 14 amino acids. Germline loops: CDR1 LGHNA, CDR2 YSLEER. The ends lost 1 base at V and 8 bases at J; junction bases unmatched: 1. The CDR3, as DNA: TGCGCCAGCAGCCAAGGGACAGGGCATTCACCCCTCCACTTT. It codes for CASSQGTGHSPLHF.

The chain uses TRBV14 and TRBJ1-1; 8 nucleotides line up with TRBD1. V shed 1 base and J 4 bases; nucleotides not matched to a gene: 5. Per germline, CDR1 SGHDN and CDR2 FVKESK. The CDR3 runs to 15 residues. This CDR3 reads CASSQGTGLGTEAFF. The CDR3 nucleotides are TGTGCCAGCAGCCAAGGGACAGGGCTGGGCACTGAAGCTTTCTTT.

The genes are TRBV27 and TRBJ2-3, with 7 bases matching TRBD1. Germline V gives CDR1 MNHEY, CDR2 SMNVEV (reference sequence). The CDR3 has 17 residues. V was pared by 4 bases and J by 0 bases, with 10 bases of the junction left unmatched. In nucleotides, the CDR3 is TGTGCCAGCAGTTCAAACCGGGACAGACTTAGCACAGATACGCAGTATTTT. This codes for CASSSNRDRLSTDTQYF.

Comment on this clone: Mismatch with germline at one junction end may stem from a read error. The chain is built from TRBV25-1 and TRBJ2-7, with 9 bases matching TRBD1. The CDR3 has 14 amino acids. Germline lookup yields CDR1 MGHDK and CDR2 SYGVNS. The CDR3 reads CASSERHRGRAVRF. CDR3 DNA: TGTGCCAGCAGTGAACGCCACAGGGGGCGCGCGGTTCGCTTC.